This is a list of T cell receptor beta chains from one sample in a study of T-cell reconstitution after alpha-beta-depleted transplantation in children. MiXCR was run by TCRdb on the PCR reads, yielding one entry per CDR3 protein. Found here are about 8,400 distinct CDR3 sequences, approximately 18% of them singletons; the top ten hold more than 70%. The sample in question was PBMCs, mostly from graft donor cells, obtained 60 days after TCRalphabeta/CD19-depleted stem cell transplant. The receptors originated from a girl less than two years old who had a stem cell transplant for combined immunodeficiency, so the T cells may come from the graft donor. The CDR3 runs from the conserved cysteine through the conserved F or W. D genes are given only for firm matches. Not all rows give a size; the values are once, few, many and, for expanded clones, a class.

J | D | V | size | CDR3 | DNA
TRBJ2-5 | - | TRBV30 | - | CAWLGETQYF | TGTGCCTGGCTGGGGGAGACCCAGTACTTC
TRBJ1-1 | - | TRBV5-1 | - | CASSLERVNTEAFF | TGCGCCAGCAGCTTGGAACGGGTGAACACTGAAGCTTTCTTT
TRBJ2-1 | - | TRBV24-1 | - | CATSGASSYNEQFF | TGTGCCACCTCCGGGGCCAGCTCCTACAATGAGCAGTTCTTC
TRBJ1-2 | - | TRBV6-2/TRBV6-3 | - | CASSSQGNYGYTF | TGTGCCAGCAGTTCCCAGGGTAACTATGGCTACACCTTC
TRBJ2-5 | TRBD2 | TRBV29-1 | many | CSFRTVLAGVETQYF | TGCAGCTTTAGGACGGTATTAGCGGGAGTAGAGACCCAGTACTTC
TRBJ2-1 | - | TRBV29-1 | many | CSVSRGRNNEQFF | TGCAGCGTCTCGCGGGGGCGCAACAATGAGCAGTTCTTC
TRBJ2-1 | - | TRBV27 | many | CASNSLGTRNEQFF | TGTGCCAGCAACTCCTTGGGTACGCGTAATGAGCAGTTCTTC
TRBJ2-1 | - | TRBV20-1 | - | CSASSLRRAYNEQFF | TGCAGTGCTAGTTCACTCCGAAGAGCCTACAATGAGCAGTTCTTC
TRBJ2-5 | - | TRBV7-7 | - | CASSATTVTQETQYF | TGTGCCAGCAGCGCGACGACGGTGACTCAAGAGACCCAGTACTTC
TRBJ2-5 | - | TRBV19 | few | CASSMPPQETQYF | TGTGCCAGTAGTATGCCACCCCAAGAGACCCAGTACTTC
TRBJ1-1 | TRBD1 | TRBV20-1 | many | CSAPDRLNTEAFF | TGCAGTGCGCCGGACAGGTTGAACACTGAAGCTTTCTTT
TRBJ1-3 | - | TRBV7-6 | once | CASSGPSDGQWTIYF | TGTGCCAGCAGCGGTCCCTCAGATGGCCAATGGACCATATATTTT
TRBJ2-1 | - | TRBV27 | - | CASKSGTYNEQFF | TGTGCCAGCAAAAGCGGAACCTACAATGAGCAGTTCTTC
TRBJ2-1 | TRBD2 | TRBV27 | many | CASSYLAGYNEQFF | TGTGCCAGCAGTTATCTAGCGGGGTACAATGAGCAGTTCTTC
TRBJ2-7 | - | TRBV9 | few | CASSVDGSPYEQYF | TGTGCCAGCAGCGTAGATGGCAGCCCCTACGAGCAGTACTTC
TRBJ2-1 | - | TRBV27 | few | CASSSVGGPLSYNEQFF | TGTGCCAGCAGCTCAGTAGGCGGACCCCTCTCCTACAATGAGCAGTTCTTC
TRBJ1-1 | - | TRBV25-1 | many | CASSHPGQNTEAFF | TGTGCCAGCAGCCACCCGGGACAGAACACTGAAGCTTTCTTT
TRBJ2-3 | TRBD2 | TRBV11-2 | - | CASSLTGTSGGGTQYF | TGTGCCAGCAGCCTAACCGGGACTAGCGGTGGAGGTACGCAGTATTTT
TRBJ1-1 | - | TRBV20-1 | many | CSARDGERMNTEAFF | TGCAGTGCTAGAGATGGGGAACGGATGAACACTGAAGCTTTCTTT
TRBJ2-4 | TRBD1 | TRBV2 | many | CASRVQGDWENIQYF | TGTGCCAGCAGGGTACAGGGGGACTGGGAAAACATTCAGTACTTC
TRBJ2-1 | TRBD1 | TRBV7-3 | few | CASRAEQGPVGNEQFF | TGTGCCAGCAGGGCAGAACAGGGGCCGGTGGGGAATGAGCAGTTCTTC
TRBJ2-4 | TRBD1 | TRBV7-2 | - | CASSSGQGPLAKNIQYF | TGTGCCAGCAGCTCCGGACAGGGCCCATTAGCCAAAAACATTCAGTACTTC
TRBJ2-7 | TRBD1 | TRBV5-6 | few | CASSYTGGYEQYF | TGTGCCAGCAGCTACACAGGGGGCTACGAGCAGTACTTC
TRBJ2-2 | - | TRBV4-3 | many | CASSQDEGKDTGELFF | TGCGCCAGCAGCCAAGATGAGGGCAAGGACACCGGGGAGCTGTTTTTT
TRBJ2-5 | - | TRBV28 | - | CASSLGGQQETQYF | TGTGCCAGCAGTTTAGGGGGCCAGCAAGAGACCCAGTACTTC
TRBJ2-7 | - | TRBV18 | - | CASSPGATYEQYF | TGTGCCAGCTCACCAGGAGCCACCTACGAGCAGTACTTC
TRBJ2-1 | - | TRBV27 | - | CASSPPGYNEQFF | TGTGCCAGCAGTCCCCCCGGTTACAATGAGCAGTTCTTC
TRBJ2-1 | - | TRBV7-2 | - | CASTLQASRTNEQFF | TGTGCCAGCACCCTACAGGCCTCCCGCACCAATGAGCAGTTCTTC
TRBJ2-7 | - | TRBV20-1 | many | CSATSLAWNEQYF | TGCAGTGCTACTAGTTTGGCGTGGAACGAGCAGTACTTC
TRBJ2-1 | - | TRBV12-3/TRBV12-4 | - | CASSAPWGGDSFNEQFF | TGTGCCAGCAGTGCCCCCTGGGGGGGCGATAGTTTTAATGAGCAGTTCTTC
TRBJ1-6 | - | TRBV7-2 | - | CASSLARAVYNSPLHF | TGTGCCAGCAGCTTAGCGCGGGCAGTTTATAATTCACCCCTCCACTTT
TRBJ1-1 | - | TRBV6-5 | many | CASSPWRRAEAFF | TGTGCCAGCAGCCCATGGAGGCGTGCTGAAGCTTTCTTT
TRBJ1-2 | TRBD1 | TRBV20-1 | few | CSASRDSGFSGYTF | TGCAGTGCTAGCCGGGACAGCGGCTTTAGTGGCTACACCTTC
TRBJ2-1 | - | TRBV7-2 | many | CASSYHNEQFF | TGTGCCAGCAGCTACCACAATGAGCAGTTCTTC
TRBJ1-1 | TRBD1 | TRBV7-9 | - | CASSAGQGPNTEAFF | TGTGCCAGCAGCGCCGGACAGGGCCCGAACACTGAAGCTTTCTTT
TRBJ2-5 | - | TRBV6-6 | few | CASSYGGSVGETQYF | TGTGCCAGCAGTTACGGGGGGTCCGTCGGGGAGACCCAGTACTTC
TRBJ2-7 | TRBD2 | TRBV19 | few | CASSIPGLAGHYEQYF | TGTGCCAGTAGTATCCCGGGACTAGCGGGCCACTACGAGCAGTACTTC
TRBJ2-5 | - | TRBV20-1 | medium-sized | CSATQGPGETQYF | TGCAGTGCTACACAGGGACCAGGGGAGACCCAGTACTTC
TRBJ1-1 | - | TRBV18 | many | CASSPEAGAAEAFF | TGTGCCAGCTCACCAGAGGCAGGGGCGGCTGAAGCTTTCTTT
TRBJ1-1 | TRBD1 | TRBV15 | - | CATSRDRRTEAFF | TGTGCCACAAGCCGGGACAGGAGAACTGAAGCTTTCTTT
TRBJ2-1 | - | TRBV7-2 | many | CASSLAKRSYNEQFF | TGTGCCAGCAGCTTAGCGAAGAGGTCCTACAATGAGCAGTTCTTC
TRBJ2-7 | TRBD2 | TRBV20-1 | many | CSARGLAGVYEQYF | TGCAGTGCTAGAGGACTAGCGGGAGTCTACGAGCAGTACTTC
TRBJ2-3 | - | TRBV6-5 | few | CASRTRGLSTDTQYF | TGTGCCAGCAGGACTCGGGGGCTGAGCACAGATACGCAGTATTTT
TRBJ2-7 | TRBD2 | TRBV15 | few | CATSRDRGRRTYEQYF | TGTGCCACCAGCAGAGATCGCGGGAGGCGAACCTACGAGCAGTACTTC
TRBJ2-1 | - | TRBV29-1 | many | CSVGAGYNEQFF | TGCAGCGTTGGCGCGGGCTACAATGAGCAGTTCTTC